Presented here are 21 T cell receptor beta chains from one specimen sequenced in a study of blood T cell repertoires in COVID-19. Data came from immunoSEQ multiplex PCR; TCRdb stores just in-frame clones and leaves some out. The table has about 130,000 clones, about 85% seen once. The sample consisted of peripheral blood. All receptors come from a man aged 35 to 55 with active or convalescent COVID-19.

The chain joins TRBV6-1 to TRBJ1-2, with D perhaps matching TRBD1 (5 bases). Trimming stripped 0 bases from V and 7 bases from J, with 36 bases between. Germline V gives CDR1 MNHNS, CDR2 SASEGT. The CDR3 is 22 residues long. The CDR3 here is CASSEADRKWTREGLANGGYTF. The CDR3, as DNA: TGTGCCAGCAGTGAAGCGGATCGCAAGTGGACAAGGGAGGGACTTGCCAATGGTGGCTACACCTTC.

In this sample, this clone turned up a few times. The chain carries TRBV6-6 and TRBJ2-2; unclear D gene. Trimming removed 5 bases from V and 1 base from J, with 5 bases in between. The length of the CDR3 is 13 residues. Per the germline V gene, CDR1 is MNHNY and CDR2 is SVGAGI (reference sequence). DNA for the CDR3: TGTGCCAGCAGTCGCGGGAACACCGGGGAGCTGTTTTTT. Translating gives CASSRGNTGELFF.

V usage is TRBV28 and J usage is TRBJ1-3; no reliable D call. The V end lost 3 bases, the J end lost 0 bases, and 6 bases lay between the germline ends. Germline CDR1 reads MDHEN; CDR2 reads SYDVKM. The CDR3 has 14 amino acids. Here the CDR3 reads CASSFTRSGNTIYF. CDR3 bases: TGTGCCAGCAGTTTTACACGCTCTGGAAACACCATATATTTT.

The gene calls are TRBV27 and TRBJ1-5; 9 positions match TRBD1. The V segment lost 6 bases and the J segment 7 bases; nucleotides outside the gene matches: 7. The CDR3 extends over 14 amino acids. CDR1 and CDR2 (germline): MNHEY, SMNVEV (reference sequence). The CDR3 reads CASRGGQGGQPQHF. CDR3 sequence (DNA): TGTGCCAGCAGGGGGGGACAGGGAGGCCAGCCCCAGCATTTT.

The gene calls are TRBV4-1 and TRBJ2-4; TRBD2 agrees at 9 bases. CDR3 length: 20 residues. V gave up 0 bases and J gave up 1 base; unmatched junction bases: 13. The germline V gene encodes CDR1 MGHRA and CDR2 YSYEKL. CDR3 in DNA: TGCGCCAGCAGCCAAGATCGTTCTAGCGGGGACCTCCGGGCCAAAAACATTCAGTACTTC. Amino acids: CASSQDRSSGDLRAKNIQYF.

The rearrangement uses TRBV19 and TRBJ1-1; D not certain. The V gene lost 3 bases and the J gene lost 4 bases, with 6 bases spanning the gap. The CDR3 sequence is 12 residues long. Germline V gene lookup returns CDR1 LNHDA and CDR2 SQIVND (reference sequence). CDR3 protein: CASSMRSTEAFF. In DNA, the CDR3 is TGTGCCAGTAGTATGCGGAGCACTGAAGCTTTCTTT.

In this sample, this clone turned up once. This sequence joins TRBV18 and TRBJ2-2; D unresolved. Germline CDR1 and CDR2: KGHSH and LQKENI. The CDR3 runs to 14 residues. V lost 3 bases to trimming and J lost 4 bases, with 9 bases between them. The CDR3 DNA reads TGTGCCAGCTCACCGAGTCGGTCCACCGGGGAGCTGTTTTTT. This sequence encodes CASSPSRSTGELFF.

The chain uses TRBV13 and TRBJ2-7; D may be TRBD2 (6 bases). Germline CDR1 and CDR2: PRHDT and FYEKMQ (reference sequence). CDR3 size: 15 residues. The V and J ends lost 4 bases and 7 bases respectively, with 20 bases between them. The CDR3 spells CASSSLWVAAGEQYF. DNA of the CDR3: TGTGCCAGCAGCTCCCTGTGGGTAGCGGCCGGTGAGCAGTACTTC. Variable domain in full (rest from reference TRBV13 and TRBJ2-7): AAGVIQSPRHLIKEKRETATLKCYPIPRHDTVYWYQQGPGQDPQFLISFYEKMQSDKGSIPDRFSAQQFSDYHSELNMSSLELGDSALYFCASSSLWVAAGEQYFGPGTRLTVT.

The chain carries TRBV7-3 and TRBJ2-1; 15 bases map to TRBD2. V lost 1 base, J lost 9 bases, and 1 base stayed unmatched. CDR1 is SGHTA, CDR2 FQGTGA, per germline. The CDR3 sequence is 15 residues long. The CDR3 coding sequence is TGTGCCAGCAGCTTAAGGGGACTAGCGGGGGGTGAGCAGTTCTTC. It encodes CASSLRGLAGGEQFF.

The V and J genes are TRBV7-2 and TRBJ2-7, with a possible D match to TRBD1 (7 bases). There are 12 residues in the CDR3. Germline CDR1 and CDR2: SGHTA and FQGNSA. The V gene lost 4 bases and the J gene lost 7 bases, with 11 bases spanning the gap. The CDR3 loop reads CASSSSGGEQYF. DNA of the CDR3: TGTGCCAGCAGCTCATCAGGGGGGGAGCAGTACTTC.

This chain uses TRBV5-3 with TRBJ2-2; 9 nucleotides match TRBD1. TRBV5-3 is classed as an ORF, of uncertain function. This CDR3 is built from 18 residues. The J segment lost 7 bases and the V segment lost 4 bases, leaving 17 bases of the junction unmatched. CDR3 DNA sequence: TGTGCCAGAAGCCGATACGGGCCGGGACAGGGTTGCGGCGGGGAGCTGTTTTTT. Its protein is CARSRYGPGQGCGGELFF.

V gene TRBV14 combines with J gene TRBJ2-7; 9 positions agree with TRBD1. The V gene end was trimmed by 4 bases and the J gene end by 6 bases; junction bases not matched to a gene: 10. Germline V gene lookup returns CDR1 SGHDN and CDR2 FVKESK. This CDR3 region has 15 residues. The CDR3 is CASSRNNGQGPEQYF. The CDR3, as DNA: TGTGCCAGCAGCCGGAACAACGGACAGGGGCCCGAGCAGTACTTC.

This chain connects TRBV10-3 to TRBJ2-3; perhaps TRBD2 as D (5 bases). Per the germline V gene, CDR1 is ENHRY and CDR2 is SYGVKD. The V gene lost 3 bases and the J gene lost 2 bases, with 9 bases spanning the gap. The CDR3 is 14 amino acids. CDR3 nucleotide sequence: TGTGCCATCAGTGACGGGAACCCCACAGATACGCAGTATTTT. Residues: CAISDGNPTDTQYF.

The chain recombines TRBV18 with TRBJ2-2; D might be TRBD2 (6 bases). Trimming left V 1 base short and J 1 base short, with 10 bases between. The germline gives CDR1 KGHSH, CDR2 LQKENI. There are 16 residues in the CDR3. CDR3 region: CASSPQLALNTGELFF. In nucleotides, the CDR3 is TGTGCCAGCTCACCACAACTAGCCCTGAACACCGGGGAGCTGTTTTTT.

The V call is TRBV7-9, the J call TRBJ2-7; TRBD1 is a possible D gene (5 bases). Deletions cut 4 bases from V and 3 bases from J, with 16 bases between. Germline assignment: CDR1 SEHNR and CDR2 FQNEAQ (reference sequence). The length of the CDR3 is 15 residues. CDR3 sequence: CASSSRGQWGYEQYF. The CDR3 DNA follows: TGTGCCAGCAGCTCAAGGGGCCAGTGGGGCTACGAGCAGTACTTC.

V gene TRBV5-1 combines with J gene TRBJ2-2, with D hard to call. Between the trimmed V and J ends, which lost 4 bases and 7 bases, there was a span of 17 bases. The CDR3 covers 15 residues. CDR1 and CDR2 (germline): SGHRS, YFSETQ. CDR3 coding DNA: TGCGCCAGCAGCGCCCATCTCCGAGGTGTCGGGGAGCTGTTTTTT. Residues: CASSAHLRGVGELFF.

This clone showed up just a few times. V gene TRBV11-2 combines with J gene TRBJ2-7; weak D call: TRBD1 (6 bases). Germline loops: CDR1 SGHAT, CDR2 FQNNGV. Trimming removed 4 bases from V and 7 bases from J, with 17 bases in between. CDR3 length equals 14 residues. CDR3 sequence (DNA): TGTGCCAGCAGCTATACCGGGACACGGAGGGAGCAGTACTTC. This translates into CASSYTGTRREQYF.

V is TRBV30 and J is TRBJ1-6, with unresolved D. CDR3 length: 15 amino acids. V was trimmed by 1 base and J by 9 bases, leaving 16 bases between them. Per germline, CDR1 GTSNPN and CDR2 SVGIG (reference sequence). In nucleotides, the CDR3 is TGTGCCTGGAGTGCCTCGGCGGGAGGACCTTCACCCCTCCACTTT. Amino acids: CAWSASAGGPSPLHF.

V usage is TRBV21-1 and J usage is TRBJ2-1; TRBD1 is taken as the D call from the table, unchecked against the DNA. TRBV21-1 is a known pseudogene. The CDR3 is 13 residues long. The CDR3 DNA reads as TGTGCCAGCAGCAAAGGGGGCCACAATGAGCAGTTCTTC. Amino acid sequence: CASSKGGHNEQFF.

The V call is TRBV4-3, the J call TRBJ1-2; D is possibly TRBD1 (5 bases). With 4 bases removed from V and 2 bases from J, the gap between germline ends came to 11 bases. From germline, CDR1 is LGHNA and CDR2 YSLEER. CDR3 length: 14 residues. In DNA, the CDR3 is TGCGCCAGCAGCCCCCAGGGACTGAACTATGGCTACACCTTC. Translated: CASSPQGLNYGYTF.

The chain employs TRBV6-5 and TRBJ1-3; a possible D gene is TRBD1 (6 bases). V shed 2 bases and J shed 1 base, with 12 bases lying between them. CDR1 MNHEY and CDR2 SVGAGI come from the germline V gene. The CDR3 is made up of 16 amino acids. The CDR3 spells CASSYNDRTSGNTIYF. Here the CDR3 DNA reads TGTGCCAGCAGTTACAACGACAGGACTTCTGGAAACACCATATATTTT.